The 24 T cell receptor beta chains given below trace back to one sample, sequenced in a study of PD-1 blockade in classical Hodgkin lymphoma. Each of the patients experienced relapse following autologous stem cell transplantation, and their brentuximab vedotin exposure differed. Here immunoSEQ multiplex PCR was the method, and the copy in TCRdb shows in-frame clones only, minus some. This sample has about 9,600 clones, with approximately 90% found just once. The sequences come from peripheral blood mononuclear cells (PBMCs), collected at baseline. Receptors were obtained from a human donor with classical Hodgkin lymphoma.

J is TRBJ2-1 and V is TRBV27; D remains ambiguous. Trimming cost V 6 bases and J 0 bases, with 6 bases left between them. There are 13 residues in the CDR3. Germline V gene lookup returns CDR1 MNHEY and CDR2 SMNVEV (reference sequence). CDR3 nucleotide sequence: TGTGCCAGCAGCAGGCCCTCCTACAATGAGCAGTTCTTC. It specifies CASSRPSYNEQFF.

The V call is TRBV13, the J call TRBJ2-3, with unresolved D. CDR1 and CDR2 from the germline V gene are PRHDT and FYEKMQ (reference sequence). This CDR3 has 15 residues. Trimming took 4 bases from V and 2 from J, leaving 13 bases between them. The DNA of the CDR3 is TGTGCCAGCAGCTCAGTCAGTTCTCCCACAGATACGCAGTATTTT. This sequence encodes CASSSVSSPTDTQYF.

The gene calls are TRBV5-4 and TRBJ2-7, with 8 bases fitting TRBD2. Germline assignment: CDR1 SGHNT and CDR2 YYREEE (reference sequence). Losses at the gene ends were 4 bases for V and 8 bases for J; bases not matched to a gene: 14. CDR3 length: 15 residues. This CDR3 is CASSPQTSESLQQYF. DNA for the CDR3: TGTGCCAGCAGCCCCCAGACTAGCGAGTCGCTCCAGCAGTACTTC.

Only a few counts were recorded for this clone. V gene TRBV29-1 combines with J gene TRBJ1-2; no reliable D call. The germline CDR1 and CDR2 sequences are SQVTM and ANQGSEA. Trimming cost V 3 bases and J 7 bases, with 18 bases left between them. The CDR3 consists of 14 residues. CDR3 sequence reads: CSVEAEEGLGGYTF. The CDR3 bases are TGCAGCGTTGAGGCTGAGGAGGGCCTAGGTGGCTACACCTTC.

The V and J genes are TRBV6-5 and TRBJ1-2; perhaps TRBD1 as D (5 bases). V was clipped by 2 bases and J by 2 bases, with 6 bases between them. Germline CDR1 is MNHEY and CDR2 is SVGAGI. CDR3 length: 13 amino acids. CDR3 coding DNA: TGTGCCAGCAGTTACACAGGAAACTATGGCTACACCTTC. Its protein product is CASSYTGNYGYTF.

The chain employs TRBV29-1 and TRBJ2-7; TRBD1 might be the D (6 bases). Germline-derived CDR1 and CDR2 are SQVTM and ANQGSEA. V lost 0 bases to trimming and J lost 6 bases, with 15 bases between them. The CDR3 has 14 residues. For the CDR3, the DNA is TGCAGCGTTGAAGATTTCCCCCAGGGGCTCGAGCAGTACTTC. Its translation: CSVEDFPQGLEQYF.

V and J are TRBV30 and TRBJ2-5; TRBD2 is a possible D gene (5 bases). Deletions cut 5 bases from V and 1 base from J, with 11 bases between. This CDR3 is built from 13 residues. The germline gives CDR1 GTSNPN, CDR2 SVGIG (reference sequence). The CDR3, as DNA: TGTGCCTGGTTCGGCAGCGGCCAAGAGACCCAGTACTTC. It encodes CAWFGSGQETQYF.

The gene calls are TRBV15 and TRBJ1-6; 7 bases line up with TRBD1. Germline V gene data show CDR1 as LNHNV and CDR2 as YYDKDF (reference sequence). The CDR3 covers 15 residues. J lost 9 bases, V lost 0 bases, and 5 bases had no gene match. The CDR3 sequence: CATSRESGQPSPLHF. The CDR3 DNA reads as TGTGCCACCAGCAGAGAGTCGGGACAGCCTTCACCCCTCCACTTT.

V gene TRBV18 combines with J gene TRBJ1-1; D gene uncertain. V shed 6 bases and J shed 1 base, with 9 bases lying between them. The CDR3 spans 13 residues. CDR1 and CDR2 from the germline V gene are KGHSH and LQKENI. The DNA for the CDR3 is TGTGCCAGCTCTCGGGAAGGGAACACTGAAGCTTTCTTT. It translates to CASSREGNTEAFF.

This chain joins TRBV9 and TRBJ2-3; 8 bases line up with TRBD1. This CDR3 region has 15 residues. Unmatched junction bases numbered 9, after V lost 3 bases and J lost 6 bases. Germline CDR1 is SGDLS and CDR2 is YYNGEE. The CDR3 protein is CASSEPGQGFDTQYF. CDR3 bases: TGTGCCAGCAGCGAGCCTGGACAGGGTTTCGATACGCAGTATTTT.

This clone was observed once. The CDR3 DNA reads as TGCGCCAGCAGCTTGGGTTATGGGGGTTCTTCCAACTATGGCTACACCTTC. Translation gives CASSLGYGGSSNYGYTF. The J gene is TRBJ1-2, the V gene TRBV5-1; D is perhaps TRBD1 (5 bases). Trimming stripped 0 bases from V and 2 bases from J, with 17 bases between. Looked up from germline, CDR1 is SGHRS and CDR2 is YFSETQ. This CDR3 has 17 residues.

V usage is TRBV15 and J usage is TRBJ2-7; the D gene is possibly TRBD2 (5 bases). Trimming removed 1 base at V and 6 bases at J, with 7 bases between. The length of the CDR3 is 12 residues. CDR1 and CDR2 (germline): LNHNV, YYDKDF (reference sequence). The CDR3, as DNA: TGTGCCACCAGCAGAGGGAGGTTCGAGCAGTACTTC. Translated: CATSRGRFEQYF.

The chain recombines TRBV14 with TRBJ2-3; no clear D gene. The V end lost 6 bases, the J end lost 6 bases, and 22 bases lay between the germline ends. The CDR3 spans 16 residues. Germline-derived CDR1 and CDR2 are SGHDN and FVKESK. CDR3 nucleotides: TGTGCCAGCAGGAGTAAATTCGGATTATTCCCGGATACGCAGTATTTT. As protein: CASRSKFGLFPDTQYF.

The chain joins TRBV27 to TRBJ2-3; 10 bases line up with TRBD1. Unmatched junction bases numbered 9, after V lost 4 bases and J lost 5 bases. From germline, CDR1 is MNHEY and CDR2 SMNVEV (reference sequence). The CDR3 runs 16 residues. DNA of the CDR3: TGTGCCAGCAGTTACCCCCCGGGACAGGGGAGAGATACGCAGTATTTT. Residues: CASSYPPGQGRDTQYF.

The V gene is TRBV29-1, the J gene TRBJ2-1; D might be TRBD1 or TRBD2, each matching 5 bases. Trimming removed 0 bases at V and 0 bases at J, with 15 bases between. The CDR3 loop spans 17 amino acids. Per germline, CDR1 SQVTM and CDR2 ANQGSEA. The CDR3 loop reads CSVEDRGASSSYNEQFF. The CDR3 DNA reads as TGCAGCGTTGAAGATCGGGGCGCGTCGAGCTCCTACAATGAGCAGTTCTTC.

The chain carries TRBV6-1 and TRBJ2-1, with a weak D call TRBD2 (5 bases). The CDR3 is 15 residues long. The germline CDR1 and CDR2 sequences are MNHNS and SASEGT. V lost 2 bases and J lost 8, with 16 bases in between. The CDR3 DNA sequence: TGTGCCAGCAGTGAAAGTGTCCAAGAGGGCGATGAGCAGTTCTTC. Translating gives CASSESVQEGDEQFF.

The chain joins TRBV6-5 to TRBJ1-1; D gene uncertain. Germline V gene data show CDR1 as MNHEY and CDR2 as SVGAGI. The CDR3 runs to 15 residues. Trimming stripped 2 bases from V and 6 bases from J, with 16 bases between. In DNA, the CDR3 is TGTGCCAGCAGTTACGACGGCTTTGGATTCGCTGAAGCTTTCTTT. It is translated as CASSYDGFGFAEAFF.

The chain has TRBV11-2 and TRBJ2-1; TRBD2 matches 7 bases. V gave up 2 bases and J gave up 15 bases; unmatched junction bases: 7. CDR3 length: 12 residues. From germline, CDR1 is SGHAT and CDR2 FQNNGV. The CDR3 coding sequence is TGTGCCAGCAGCTTAATCGCGGGAGACATGTTCTTC. Amino acid sequence: CASSLIAGDMFF.

This clone was counted a single time. The chain's CDR3 is CASNPGQVLAKNIQYF. Written as DNA, the CDR3 is TGTGCCAGCAACCCCGGACAGGTTTTAGCCAAAAACATTCAGTACTTC. This chain uses TRBV28 with TRBJ2-4; TRBD1 matches at 7 bases. The length of the CDR3 is 16 residues. V lost 7 bases to trimming and J lost 0 bases; unmatched junction nucleotides: 9. The V gene's germline CDR1 is MDHEN and CDR2 SYDVKM.

This rearrangement joins TRBV21-1 to TRBJ1-5. TRBV21-1 is deemed a pseudogene. The length of the CDR3 is 10 residues. CDR3 protein: CASARRPQHF. CDR3 nucleotides: TGTGCCAGCGCCCGGAGGCCCCAGCATTTT.

This chain connects TRBV19 to TRBJ1-2; 7 bases align to TRBD1. The germline V gene has CDR1 LNHDA and CDR2 SQIVND (reference sequence). The CDR3 has 13 residues. Trimming cost V 7 bases and J 8 bases; bases outside gene matches: 10. Here the CDR3 reads CASTNSRGVGYTF. The CDR3 bases are TGTGCCAGTACGAATTCCAGGGGGGTAGGCTACACCTTC.

The chain has TRBV28 and TRBJ2-4; TRBD1 is a possible D gene (5 bases). The V gene's germline CDR1 is MDHEN and CDR2 SYDVKM. V dropped 6 bases and J dropped 3 bases, with 21 bases sitting between them. The CDR3 contains 17 residues. CDR3 region: CASSRGWGALGKNIQYF. The DNA for the CDR3 is TGTGCCAGCAGCCGCGGATGGGGCGCTTTAGGCAAAAACATTCAGTACTTC.

This chain links TRBV6-1 with TRBJ2-3, with D perhaps given as TRBD1 or TRBD2 (5 bases each). The CDR3 is 14 residues long. CDR1 and CDR2 (germline): MNHNS, SASEGT. The V gene lost 5 bases and the J gene lost 4 bases, with 13 bases spanning the gap. CDR3 DNA: TGTGCCAGCAGTATAGGGACCGGATCAGATACGCAGTATTTT. Residues: CASSIGTGSDTQYF.

V and J are TRBV7-2 and TRBJ2-7, with 10 bases identical to TRBD1. Germline V gene data show CDR1 as SGHTA and CDR2 as FQGNSA. This CDR3 is 15 amino acids long. With V trimmed by 5 bases and J by 3 bases, 7 bases remained unmatched. Written as DNA, the CDR3 is TGTGCCAGCAGCACCCGGACAGGGGGGTACTACGAGCAGTACTTC. Amino acids: CASSTRTGGYYEQYF.